What follows are 5 T cell receptor beta chains derived from one specimen sequenced in a study of cytomegalovirus exposure and HLA in healthy donors. PCR amplification relied on 60 Vbeta primers (plus 13 Jbeta primers). Data came from immunoSEQ multiplex PCR; TCRdb stores just in-frame clones and leaves some out. The profile shows roughly 170,000 clones, 60% to 80% of them singletons. The sample was PBMCs. The receptors here all came from a woman aged 45-65 years in good health and CMV-seropositive.

The V and J genes are TRBV2 and TRBJ2-3; the D gene is possibly TRBD2 (6 bases). With 5 bases removed from V and 4 bases from J, the gap between germline ends came to 16 bases. This CDR3 has 15 residues. The germline V gene encodes CDR1 SNHLY and CDR2 FYNNEI. The CDR3 sequence is CASSFSGPRADTQYF. CDR3 DNA: TGTGCCAGCAGTTTTAGCGGCCCGAGGGCAGATACGCAGTATTTT.

The gene calls are TRBV9 and TRBJ1-1; no reliable D call. Germline V lookup: CDR1 SGDLS, CDR2 YYNGEE. V gave up 4 bases and J gave up 7 bases, with 20 bases separating them. There are 15 residues in the CDR3. The CDR3 loop is CASSPSLRRPGEAFF. The CDR3 nucleotides read TGTGCCAGCAGCCCTAGCTTGAGACGACCCGGTGAAGCTTTCTTT.

This clone was picked up a small number of times. The chain uses TRBV6-4 and TRBJ2-2, with TRBD2 matching over 7 bases. Looked up from germline, CDR1 is MRHNA and CDR2 is SNTAGT. This CDR3 is built from 15 residues. Unmatched junction bases numbered 2, after V lost 3 bases and J lost 1 base. The CDR3 sequence is CASSEIAGNTGELFF. The CDR3, as DNA: TGTGCCAGCAGTGAAATAGCGGGGAACACCGGGGAGCTGTTTTTT.

The V and J genes are TRBV4-1 and TRBJ2-7; 9 bases align to TRBD1. Germline CDR1 MGHRA, CDR2 YSYEKL. V gave up 5 bases and J gave up 1 base; unmatched junction bases: 6. This CDR3 spans 15 amino acids. CDR3 in DNA: TGCGCCAGCAGCTCCTCGACAGGGGGGTCCTACGAGCAGTACTTC. Translation gives CASSSSTGGSYEQYF.

V is TRBV18 and J is TRBJ2-6, with 8 bases aligning to TRBD1. The CDR3 loop spans 18 amino acids. The germline CDR1 and CDR2 sequences are KGHSH and LQKENI. Trimming removed 2 bases from V and 0 bases from J; junction bases left unmatched: 6. The DNA of the CDR3 is TGTGCCAGCTCACCAAGGACAGGGACCAACTCTGGGGCCAACGTCCTGACTTTC. The encoded protein is CASSPRTGTNSGANVLTF.